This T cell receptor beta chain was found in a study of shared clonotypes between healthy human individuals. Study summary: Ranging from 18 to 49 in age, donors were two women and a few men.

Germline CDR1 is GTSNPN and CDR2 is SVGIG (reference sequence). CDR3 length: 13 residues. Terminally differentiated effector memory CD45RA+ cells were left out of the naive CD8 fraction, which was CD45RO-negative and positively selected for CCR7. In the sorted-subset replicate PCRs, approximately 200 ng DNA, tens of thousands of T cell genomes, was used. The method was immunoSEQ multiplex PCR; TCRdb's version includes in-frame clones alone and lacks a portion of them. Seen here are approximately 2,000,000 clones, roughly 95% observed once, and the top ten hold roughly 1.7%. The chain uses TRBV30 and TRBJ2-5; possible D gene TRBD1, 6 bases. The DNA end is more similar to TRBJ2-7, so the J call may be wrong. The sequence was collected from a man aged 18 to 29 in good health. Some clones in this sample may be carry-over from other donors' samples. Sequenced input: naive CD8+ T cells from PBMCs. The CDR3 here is CAWSLGANYEQYF. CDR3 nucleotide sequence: TGTGCCTGGAGTCTGGGGGCAAACTACGAGCAGTACTTC.